This T cell receptor (beta chain) was profiled in a study of blood T cell repertoires in COVID-19. Study-level background: Acute and convalescent COVID-19 samples came from the United States, Italy and Spain.

In the study's own analysis: It was from reference gene primer amplification that nucleated cell counts were estimated. The table came from immunoSEQ multiplex PCR; TCRdb's copy has only in-frame clones and leaves some out. V, J and clone size derive from that table, while D and trimming were established from the DNA sequence. The sample carries 130,000 or so clones, 85% recorded once. V was pared by 5 bases and J by 5 bases, with 13 bases between. There are 14 residues in the CDR3. In germline, CDR1 is MDHEN, CDR2 SYDVKM. Sample: peripheral blood. This receptor was obtained from a man in his 60s with acute or convalescent COVID-19. The rearrangement joins TRBV28 to TRBJ1-5; possibly TRBD1 for D (6 bases). The CDR3 loop reads CASSRIQGDQPQHF. CDR3 nucleotides: TGTGCCAGCAGTCGTATACAGGGAGATCAGCCCCAGCATTTT.